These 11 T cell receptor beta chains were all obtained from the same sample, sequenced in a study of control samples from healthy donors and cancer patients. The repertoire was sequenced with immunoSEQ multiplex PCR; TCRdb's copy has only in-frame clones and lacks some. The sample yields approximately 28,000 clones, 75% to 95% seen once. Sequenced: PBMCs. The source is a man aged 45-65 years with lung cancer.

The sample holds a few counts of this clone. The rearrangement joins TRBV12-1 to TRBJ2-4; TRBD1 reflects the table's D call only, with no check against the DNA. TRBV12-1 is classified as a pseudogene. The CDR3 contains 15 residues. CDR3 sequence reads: CASSCTGTGRNIQYF. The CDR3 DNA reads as TGTGCCAGCAGCTGTACCGGGACAGGGCGGAACATTCAGTACTTC.

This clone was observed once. As DNA, the CDR3 is TGCGCCAGCAGCCAACTAGCGGGGGATGCCAGTGGGTTCTTC. The encoded protein is CASSQLAGDASGFF. The chain couples TRBV10-2 to TRBJ2-1; 11 nucleotides align to TRBD2. Germline V CDR1 and CDR2: WSHSY, SAAADI. Trimming took 6 bases from V and 15 from J; bases not matched to a gene: 13. CDR3 length equals 14 residues.

The CDR3 DNA is TGTGCCAGCAGCTTAGACGGTCGGGGTGTTGGGGAGACCCAGTACTTC. Translated: CASSLDGRGVGETQYF. The chain links TRBV11-3 to TRBJ2-5; D is possibly TRBD2 (5 bases). This CDR3 has 16 amino acids. The germline gives CDR1 SGHNT, CDR2 YENEEA. Trimming stripped 0 bases from V and 5 bases from J, with 16 bases between.

CDR3 sequence reads: CASSVEEFTGGYTF. CDR3 in DNA: TGTGCCAGCAGCGTAGAAGAGTTCACGGGTGGCTACACCTTC. The J gene is TRBJ1-2, the V gene TRBV9, with no clear D. Germline V gene sequence: CDR1 SGDLS, CDR2 YYNGEE. Trimming left V 0 bases short and J 7 bases short, with 13 bases between. The CDR3 spans 14 residues.

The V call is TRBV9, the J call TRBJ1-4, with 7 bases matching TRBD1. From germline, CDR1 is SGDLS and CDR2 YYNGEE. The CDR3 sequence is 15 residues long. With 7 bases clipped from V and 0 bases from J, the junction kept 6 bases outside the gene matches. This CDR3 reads CASAPGQTTNEKLFF. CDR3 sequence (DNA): TGTGCCAGCGCCCCGGGACAGACAACTAATGAAAAACTGTTTTTT.

CDR3 loop: CASSVQQGSTIYF. The DNA for the CDR3 is TGTGCCAGCAGTGTTCAACAGGGGAGCACCATATATTTT. The chain uses TRBV12-3 or TRBV12-4 and TRBJ1-3, with 7 nucleotides matching TRBD1. The V gene end was trimmed by 5 bases and the J gene end by 9 bases; junction bases not matched to a gene: 7. The CDR3 is made up of 13 amino acids.

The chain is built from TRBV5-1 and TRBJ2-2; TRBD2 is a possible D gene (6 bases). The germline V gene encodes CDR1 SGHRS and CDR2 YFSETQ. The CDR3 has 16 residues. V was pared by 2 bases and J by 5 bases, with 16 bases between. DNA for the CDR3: TGCGCCAGCAGCTTTGATGGGGGGTTACCAACCGGGGAGCTGTTTTTT. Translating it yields CASSFDGGLPTGELFF.

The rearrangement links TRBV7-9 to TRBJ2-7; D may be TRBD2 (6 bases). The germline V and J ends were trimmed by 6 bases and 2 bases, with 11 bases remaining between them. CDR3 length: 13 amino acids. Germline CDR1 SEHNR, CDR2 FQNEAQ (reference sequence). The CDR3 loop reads CASSIGGTYEQYF. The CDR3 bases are TGTGCCAGCAGTATCGGAGGGACCTACGAGCAGTACTTC. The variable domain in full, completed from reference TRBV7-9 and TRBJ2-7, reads DTGVSQNPRHKITKRGQNVTFRCDPISEHNRLYWYRQTLGQGPEFLTYFQNEAQLEKSRLLSDRFSAERPKGSFSTLEIQRTEQGDSAMYLCASSIGGTYEQYFGPGTRLTVT.

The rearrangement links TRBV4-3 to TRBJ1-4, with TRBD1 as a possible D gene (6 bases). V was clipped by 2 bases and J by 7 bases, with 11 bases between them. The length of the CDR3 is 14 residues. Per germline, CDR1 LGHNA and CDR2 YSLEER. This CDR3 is CASSQTGPGEKLFF. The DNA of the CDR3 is TGCGCCAGCAGCCAAACAGGGCCAGGTGAAAAACTGTTTTTT.

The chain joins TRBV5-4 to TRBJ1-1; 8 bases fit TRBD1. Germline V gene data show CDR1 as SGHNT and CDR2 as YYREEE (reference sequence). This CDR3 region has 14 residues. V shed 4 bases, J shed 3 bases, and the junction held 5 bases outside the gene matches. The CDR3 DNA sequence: TGTGCCAGCAGCCTCAGGGGGCTGGACACTGAAGCTTTCTTT. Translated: CASSLRGLDTEAFF.

CDR3 in amino acids: CASSRQQEKLFF. CDR3 DNA: TGTGCCAGCTCACGCCAACAAGAAAAACTGTTTTTT. The V gene is TRBV18, the J gene TRBJ1-4; D is uncertain. Germline CDR1 reads KGHSH; CDR2 reads LQKENI. The CDR3 contains 12 residues. V was cut by 4 bases and J by 8 bases, with 8 bases left in between.